This TCR beta chain is drawn from a study of blood T cell repertoires in COVID-19. Whole-study context: In each case, the material was cDNA or gDNA derived from T cells, B-cell-depleted T cells, or PBMCs.

Libraries were prepared by immunoSEQ multiplex PCR; TCRdb keeps only in-frame clonotypes and omits some of them. This sample has about 170,000 clones, with around four fifths found just once. The receptor was isolated from a woman of 80 years or more with COVID-19, enrolled during active disease. The material sequenced was peripheral blood.

CDR3 loop: CASSPRGVLAGGNPDTQYF. The CDR3 DNA reads as TGCGCCAGCAGCCCCCGTGGTGTACTAGCGGGAGGGAATCCAGATACGCAGTATTTT. The rearrangement links TRBV5-1 to TRBJ2-3; TRBD2 agrees at 13 bases. The junction had 15 bases not matched to a gene; V was cut back by 4 bases and J by 4 bases. Germline CDR1 reads SGHRS; CDR2 reads YFSETQ. The CDR3 length is 19 residues. Supplemented by reference TRBV5-1 and TRBJ2-3, the full variable domain reads KAGVTQTPRYLIKTRGQQVTLSCSPISGHRSVSWYQQTPGQGLQFLFEYFSETQRNKGNFPGRFSGRQFSNSRSEMNVSTLELGDSALYLCASSPRGVLAGGNPDTQYFGPGTRLTVL.